These T cell receptor beta chains were read from a single sample in a study of technical replicates of blood from several donors. Clones were read by immunoSEQ multiplex PCR, and TCRdb kept only the in-frame ones, dropping some. The top ten hold about 0.39% of the sample, which has about 85,000 clones, around 94% seen once. Sequenced sample: T cells isolated from PBMCs. The receptors come from a human donor in good health. Both conserved end residues are trimmed from each CDR3. Fields, in order: J gene, CDR3 length, V gene, CDR3 protein.

TRBJ2-7 | 11 | TRBV5-4 | ASSLGAADEQY
TRBJ1-4 | 13 | TRBV5-1 | ASSSTGETNEKLF
TRBJ2-7 | 10 | TRBV2 | AVYFTLYEQY
TRBJ1-1 | 13 | TRBV5-1 | ASRAGTGGNTEAF
TRBJ2-7 | 13 | TRBV15 | ATSRERDGTYEQY
TRBJ1-1 | 13 | TRBV30 | AWSGGERMNTEAF
TRBJ1-2 | 11 | TRBV6-1 | ASRSRTGYGYT
TRBJ1-1 | 13 | TRBV6-1 | ASTGNPNSNTEAF
TRBJ1-2 | 13 | TRBV19 | ASSPEDRIVYGYT
TRBJ2-4 | 14 | TRBV19 | ASYASGDLGKNIQY
TRBJ2-1 | 12 | TRBV9 | ASSGTTGGTEQF
TRBJ1-2 | 11 | TRBV5-1 | ASSRTANYGYT
TRBJ2-7 | 12 | TRBV9 | ASSALAGDGEQY
TRBJ2-3 | 13 | TRBV7-9 | ASSTASVGTDTQY
TRBJ2-2 | 12 | TRBV29-1 | SVEGTTNTGELF
TRBJ1-5 | 13 | TRBV2 | ASSGYLDSYQPQH
TRBJ2-6 | 15 | TRBV30 | AWNPGQGTSGANVLT
TRBJ2-3 | 14 | TRBV5-4 | ASSLAGGREPDTQY
TRBJ1-1 | 7 | TRBV20-1 | SAHFEAF
TRBJ2-1 | 12 | TRBV13 | ASSDRDRGNEQF
TRBJ2-3 | 11 | TRBV2 | ASMLLLTDTQY
TRBJ1-3 | 11 | TRBV30 | AWETSSGNTIY
TRBJ2-7 | 13 | TRBV6-1 | ASSEAQSGVYEQY
TRBJ2-1 | 13 | TRBV19 | ASSLSSGIANEQF
TRBJ2-7 | 12 | TRBV2 | ASSRDRGMDEQY
TRBJ2-5 | 12 | TRBV6-5 | ASTQQGAWETQY
TRBJ2-5 | 12 | TRBV11-2 | ASRIDRAQETQY
TRBJ1-1 | 14 | TRBV6-6 | ASSYPLGQRETEAF
TRBJ2-1 | 10 | TRBV27 | ASSLGGGEQF
TRBJ2-3 | 14 | TRBV4-1 | ASSQAGLAGGDTQY
TRBJ1-2 | 12 | TRBV30 | AWTPDRAPYGYT
TRBJ2-3 | 15 | TRBV19 | ASSRAGGPLSTDTQY
TRBJ1-2 | 14 | TRBV21-1 | ASSKGGPGTDYGYT
TRBJ2-7 | 14 | TRBV7-9 | ASSVQTGGATYEQY
TRBJ1-2 | 15 | TRBV12-5 | ASGLVLGDNPTEGYT
TRBJ1-4 | 12 | TRBV7-6 | ASSHGTGDEKLF
TRBJ2-7 | 12 | TRBV7-3 | ASSLIPAAYEQY
TRBJ2-2 | 12 | TRBV19 | ASKRAGGTGELF
TRBJ1-2 | 9 | TRBV7-9 | AWDRAYGYT
TRBJ2-7 | 11 | TRBV27 | ASQGGGTYEQY
TRBJ2-2 | 11 | TRBV29-1 | SVEGQNTGELF
TRBJ1-5 | 13 | TRBV6-1 | ASSGQFYSNQPQH
TRBJ1-4 | 13 | TRBV11-2 | ASSLVDRQGAKLF
TRBJ2-7 | 13 | TRBV5-4 | ASSPGLAGGNEQY
TRBJ1-1 | 12 | TRBV11-2 | ASSLDIGGTEAF
TRBJ2-1 | 12 | TRBV6-5 | ASSLQRDLNEQF
TRBJ1-3 | 11 | TRBV9 | ASSGTQGYTIY
TRBJ2-1 | 12 | TRBV9 | ASTEGLGYNEQF
TRBJ1-1 | 12 | TRBV7-9 | ASSQVQGFTEAF
TRBJ2-3 | 13 | TRBV19 | ASSMRGQFTDTQY
- | 12 | TRBV25-1 | ASSLRTDPYEQY
TRBJ2-6 | 17 | TRBV10-3 | AISSGTGVHLPGANVLT